This entry is about one TCR beta chain. Its antigen is unknown. The data were taken from a study of cytomegalovirus exposure and HLA in healthy donors. CDR1 is MNHNS and CDR2 is SASEGT in the germline V gene. The CDR3 is made up of 16 amino acids. Trimming shortened V by 1 base and J by 0 bases, and 10 bases separated the two germline ends. Study-wide results and limits: Later genetic work tied a missense DCLRE1C variant to beta-chain V and J trimming. Looking again later, the authors saw that most CMV-associated TCR beta chains seemed HLA-restricted. Later on, an analysis tied around 17,000 TCR beta sequences to HLA alleles at 0.05 false discovery rate. Reports state that TCR beta sequences accurately predicted most subjects' HLA-A and HLA-B alleles.

PCR primers comprised 60 Vbeta and 13 Jbeta primers. Data came from immunoSEQ multiplex PCR; TCRdb stores just in-frame clones and leaves some out. The sample holds about 140,000 clones, over 75% seen once. The source of this sequence is a woman aged 40 to 49 in good health and CMV-seronegative. The sequenced sample was PBMCs. The gene calls are TRBV6-1 and TRBJ2-1; unclear D gene. The CDR3 DNA is TGTGCCAGCAGTGAAGGAGCTTCCCCCTCCTACAATGAGCAGTTCTTC. Protein sequence: CASSEGASPSYNEQFF.